The 27 T cell receptor beta chains below were found in one sample sequenced in a study of shared clonotypes between healthy human individuals. Clones were read by immunoSEQ multiplex PCR, and TCRdb kept only the in-frame ones, dropping some. Of about 1.4 million clones in the sample, over 95% were seen once. The sequencing input was naive CD4+ T cells sorted from blood. Subset described: CD45RA+ positively selected. Source of these receptors: a man aged 25 to 40 in good health.

This clone was counted a few times. This rearrangement joins TRBV7-8 to TRBJ2-4; D call uncertain. Germline V gives CDR1 SGHVS, CDR2 FQNEAQ. The CDR3 contains 14 residues. V was shortened by 1 base and J by 3 bases, with 7 bases between the two germline ends. CDR3 region: CASSLVFGKNIQYF. In DNA, the CDR3 is TGTGCCAGCAGCTTAGTCTTTGGCAAAAACATTCAGTACTTC.

The chain is built from TRBV6-5 and TRBJ2-7; D remains ambiguous. V shed 4 bases and J shed 7 bases, with 17 bases lying between them. This CDR3 spans 14 amino acids. CDR1 and CDR2 (germline): MNHEY, SVGAGI. The CDR3 here is CASSSDGYFSEQYF. DNA of the CDR3: TGTGCCAGCAGTTCGGACGGTTACTTTTCGGAGCAGTACTTC.

The chain combines TRBV5-1 with TRBJ1-4; weak D call: TRBD1 (6 bases). This CDR3 is 15 amino acids long. The V end lost 4 bases, the J end lost 7 bases, and 17 bases lay between the germline ends. CDR1 SGHRS and CDR2 YFSETQ come from the germline V gene. CDR3 residues: CASSLEGGAGEKLFF. CDR3 DNA sequence: TGCGCCAGCAGCCTAGAGGGGGGGGCTGGTGAAAAACTGTTTTTT.

J is TRBJ1-5 and V is TRBV2; no firm D call. The CDR3 length is 13 residues. Germline CDR1 and CDR2: SNHLY and FYNNEI. Trimming removed 5 bases at V and 3 bases at J, with 8 bases between. This CDR3 is CASSRQINQPQHF. The CDR3 region has the DNA TGTGCCAGCAGTAGGCAAATCAATCAGCCCCAGCATTTT.

This clone has a single count. The chain uses TRBV5-1 and TRBJ2-1; unclear D gene. Germline CDR1 reads SGHRS; CDR2 reads YFSETQ. Trimming stripped 1 base from V and 2 bases from J, with 10 bases between. The CDR3 loop spans 15 amino acids. CDR3 coding DNA: TGCGCCAGCAGCTTGCGCGATGGCCCCTACAATGAGCAGTTCTTC. Amino acids: CASSLRDGPYNEQFF. The variable domain in full, with the rest retrieved from reference TRBV5-1 and TRBJ2-1, is KAGVTQTPRYLIKTRGQQVTLSCSPISGHRSVSWYQQTPGQGLQFLFEYFSETQRNKGNFPGRFSGRQFSNSRSEMNVSTLELGDSALYLCASSLRDGPYNEQFFGPGTRLTVL.

Regarding this clone: A much larger clone differs by one base, so this may be a read error. Other DNA sequences in this sample translate to the same CDR3. The chain links TRBV9 to TRBJ2-5; D gene uncertain. The germline V gene has CDR1 SGDLS and CDR2 YYNGEE. The CDR3 is 11 residues long. Trimming left V 4 bases short and J 1 base short, with 2 bases between. Here the CDR3 reads CASSSQETQYF. CDR3 sequence (DNA): TGTGCCAGCAGCTCCCAAGAGACCCAGTACTTC.

The chain combines TRBV5-3 with TRBJ2-6; D is possibly TRBD2 (6 bases). TRBV5-3 is treated as an ORF (open reading frame) with a function not yet certain. This CDR3 contains 15 residues. Deletions cut 7 bases from V and 0 bases from J, with 11 bases between. CDR3 sequence: CARGRGSSGANVLTF. As DNA, the CDR3 is TGTGCCAGAGGCCGGGGGAGCTCTGGGGCCAACGTCCTGACTTTC.

As to this clone: Other DNA sequences from this sample encode an identical CDR3 as well. The CDR3 coding sequence is TGTGCCAGCAGTGAAGCGGGGCCGAACACCGGGGAGCTGTTTTTT. This encodes CASSEAGPNTGELFF. The chain uses TRBV2 and TRBJ2-2; D may be TRBD1 (5 bases). Trimming shortened V by 0 bases and J by 0 bases, and 5 bases separated the two germline ends. Germline V gene sequence: CDR1 SNHLY, CDR2 FYNNEI. This CDR3 has 15 amino acids.

The chain employs TRBV2 and TRBJ2-5; 7 bases match TRBD1. The CDR3 spans 13 residues. The germline V gene has CDR1 SNHLY and CDR2 FYNNEI. Trimming removed 3 bases from V and 5 bases from J; junction bases left unmatched: 3. In nucleotides, the CDR3 is TGTGCCAGCAGTGAGTTCAGGGGGGAGACCCAGTACTTC. The encoded protein is CASSEFRGETQYF.

This clone was detected once. The V gene is TRBV19, the J gene TRBJ1-4; a weak D match, TRBD1 (5 bases). The germline V and J ends were trimmed by 4 bases and 2 bases, with 23 bases remaining between them. The CDR3 contains 19 residues. The germline gives CDR1 LNHDA, CDR2 SQIVND (reference sequence). The CDR3 region is CASSTESGTSTKTNEKLFF. CDR3 DNA: TGTGCCAGTAGTACCGAGTCCGGGACGAGTACAAAGACTAATGAAAAACTGTTTTTT.

The chain couples TRBV5-6 to TRBJ2-7; D not resolved. The CDR3 totals 15 residues. Deletions cut 1 base from V and 2 bases from J, with 13 bases between. Looked up from germline, CDR1 is SGHDT and CDR2 is YYEEEE. Written as DNA, the CDR3 is TGTGCCAGCAGCTTGATAGGAATACACCCCTACGAGCAGTACTTC. This translates into CASSLIGIHPYEQYF.

As to this clone: The same CDR3 also results from other DNA sequences found in this sample. V and J are TRBV5-1 and TRBJ2-7; D might be TRBD2 (6 bases). CDR3 length equals 15 residues. V shed 0 bases and J shed 0 bases, with 10 bases lying between them. The germline CDR1 and CDR2 sequences are SGHRS and YFSETQ. The chain's CDR3 is CASSLATGVSYEQYF. CDR3 DNA sequence: TGCGCCAGCAGCTTGGCCACGGGAGTCTCCTACGAGCAGTACTTC.

The chain links TRBV29-1 to TRBJ1-1; D unresolved. The V and J ends lost 7 bases and 1 base respectively, with 13 bases between them. The CDR3 has 13 amino acids. The germline CDR1 and CDR2 sequences are SQVTM and ANQGSEA. The CDR3: CSAESTGNTEAFF. Written as DNA, the CDR3 is TGCAGCGCCGAATCGACGGGGAACACTGAAGCTTTCTTT.

DNA of the CDR3: TGTGCCAGCGGGACTAGCGGGACCCTAAGCTCCTACAATGAGCAGTTCTTC. Translated, it gives CASGTSGTLSSYNEQFF. The chain links TRBV7-8 to TRBJ2-1; 13 bases are shared with TRBD2. Losses at the gene ends were 8 bases for V and 0 bases for J; bases not matched to a gene: 7. The CDR3 runs to 17 residues. Germline V gene data show CDR1 as SGHVS and CDR2 as FQNEAQ. The full variable domain, its missing parts supplied by reference TRBV7-8 and TRBJ2-1, is GAGVSQSPRYKVAKRGQDVALRCDPISGHVSLFWYQQALGQGPEFLTYFQNEAQLDKSGLPSDRFFAERPEGSVSTLKIQRTQQEDSAVYLCASGTSGTLSSYNEQFFGPGTRLTVL.

The J gene is TRBJ2-5, the V gene TRBV18; no reliable D call. The CDR3 is 14 residues long. The ends were cut back, 4 bases at V and 3 bases at J, with 12 bases in the middle. Germline-derived CDR1 and CDR2 are KGHSH and LQKENI. The CDR3: CASSRPSSKETQYF. CDR3 sequence (DNA): TGTGCCAGCTCACGCCCTTCTAGTAAAGAGACCCAGTACTTC.

The gene calls are TRBV7-6 and TRBJ2-5, with TRBD1 matching over 8 bases. Germline loops: CDR1 SGHVS, CDR2 FNYEAQ. This CDR3 comprises 13 residues. With 5 bases clipped from V and 9 bases from J, the junction kept 8 bases outside the gene matches. The chain's CDR3 is CASSTDRVGPQYF. The CDR3 coding sequence is TGTGCCAGCAGCACGGACAGGGTTGGGCCCCAGTACTTC.

This sequence joins TRBV7-3 and TRBJ2-5; D not certain. CDR3 size: 13 residues. Germline V lookup: CDR1 SGHTA, CDR2 FQGTGA. Trimming removed 0 bases at V and 5 bases at J, with 7 bases between. CDR3 amino acids: CASSLTARETQYF. CDR3 nucleotide sequence: TGTGCCAGCAGCTTAACAGCGAGGGAGACCCAGTACTTC. The entire variable domain, with the rest obtained from reference TRBV7-3 and TRBJ2-5, is as follows: GAGVSQTPSNKVTEKGKYVELRCDPISGHTALYWYRQSLGQGPEFLIYFQGTGAADDSGLPNDRFFAVRPEGSVSTLKIQRTERGDSAVYLCASSLTARETQYFGPGTRLLVL.

The chain uses TRBV27 and TRBJ2-7; 11 nucleotides line up with TRBD2. Germline lookup yields CDR1 MNHEY and CDR2 SMNVEV (reference sequence). CDR3 length equals 16 residues. Trimming cost V 6 bases and J 4 bases; bases outside gene matches: 11. The CDR3 region is CASSKPIAGGPYEQYF. The CDR3 coding sequence is TGTGCCAGCAGCAAACCTATAGCGGGAGGGCCTTACGAGCAGTACTTC.

This sequence joins TRBV5-1 and TRBJ1-2; D not certain. The ends were cut back, 4 bases at V and 0 bases at J, with 13 bases in the middle. There are 15 residues in the CDR3. Germline CDR1 SGHRS, CDR2 YFSETQ. The CDR3 coding sequence is TGCGCCAGCAGCGTTAACGATTTTACTAACTATGGCTACACCTTC. Residues: CASSVNDFTNYGYTF.

The sample holds one count of this clone. J is TRBJ2-3 and V is TRBV18; TRBD2 aligns across 11 bases. Germline assignment: CDR1 KGHSH and CDR2 LQKENI. This CDR3 is built from 17 residues. V was clipped by 3 bases and J by 0 bases; unmatched bases: 5. CDR3 DNA sequence: TGTGCCAGCTCACCGGTGAGGACTAGCGGGAGCACAGATACGCAGTATTTT. Its translation is CASSPVRTSGSTDTQYF.

The rearrangement uses TRBV7-2 and TRBJ1-1; D unclear. Germline values: CDR1 SGHTA, CDR2 FQGNSA. Trimming removed 6 bases from V and 3 bases from J, with 8 bases in between. The CDR3 sequence is 12 residues long. CDR3 loop: CASSRSHTEAFF. CDR3 coding DNA: TGTGCCAGCAGTCGAAGTCACACTGAAGCTTTCTTT.

The chain links TRBV6-6 to TRBJ2-7; D unclear. The CDR3 sequence is 14 residues long. Per the germline V gene, CDR1 is MNHNY and CDR2 is SVGAGI (reference sequence). V was clipped by 3 bases and J by 0 bases, with 9 bases between them. CDR3 protein: CASSYIGISYEQYF. In DNA, the CDR3 is TGTGCCAGCAGTTATATTGGGATCTCCTACGAGCAGTACTTC.

This clone was recorded once. This chain joins TRBV18 and TRBJ2-1, with TRBD2 matching 10 bases. This CDR3 is built from 15 residues. The junction had 8 bases not matched to a gene; V was cut back by 3 bases and J by 9 bases. The germline V gene has CDR1 KGHSH and CDR2 LQKENI. CDR3 amino acids: CASSPTSGIWVEQFF. The CDR3 DNA reads as TGTGCCAGCTCACCCACTAGCGGGATCTGGGTTGAGCAGTTCTTC.

V is TRBV29-1 and J is TRBJ1-1, with D hard to call. Looked up from germline, CDR1 is SQVTM and CDR2 is ANQGSEA. The V and J ends lost 2 bases and 4 bases respectively, with 14 bases between them. CDR3 length: 14 amino acids. The CDR3 DNA is TGCAGCGTTGAAAAGGCTCTCTTGGTCACTGAAGCTTTCTTT. This translates into CSVEKALLVTEAFF.

The V gene is TRBV7-8, the J gene TRBJ1-1; a possible D gene is TRBD1 (6 bases). V dropped 3 bases and J dropped 6 bases, with 14 bases sitting between them. Germline V lookup: CDR1 SGHVS, CDR2 FQNEAQ. The CDR3 loop spans 14 amino acids. The CDR3 loop is CASSLGGAGPEAFF. In DNA, the CDR3 is TGTGCCAGCAGCTTGGGGGGCGCTGGGCCTGAAGCTTTCTTT. The whole variable domain, filled in from reference TRBV7-8 and TRBJ1-1, reads GAGVSQSPRYKVAKRGQDVALRCDPISGHVSLFWYQQALGQGPEFLTYFQNEAQLDKSGLPSDRFFAERPEGSVSTLKIQRTQQEDSAVYLCASSLGGAGPEAFFGQGTRLTVV.

The chain couples TRBV5-6 to TRBJ1-5, with D perhaps TRBD1 (5 bases). Germline V gene lookup returns CDR1 SGHDT and CDR2 YYEEEE. Trimming took 3 bases from V and 9 from J, leaving 19 bases between them. The CDR3 is made up of 15 amino acids. The CDR3 reads CASSSHRQHPRPQHF. The CDR3 nucleotides read TGTGCCAGCAGCTCGCATCGACAGCACCCCAGGCCCCAGCATTTT.

The genes are TRBV4-3 and TRBJ1-4, with TRBD1 identical over 7 bases. Trimming removed 1 base from V and 8 bases from J; junction bases left unmatched: 7. CDR1 and CDR2 from the germline V gene are LGHNA and YSLEER. CDR3 length equals 15 residues. The chain's CDR3 is CASSQGRQGGEKLFF. Here the CDR3 DNA reads TGCGCCAGCAGCCAAGGGAGACAGGGTGGCGAAAAACTGTTTTTT.